This T cell receptor beta chain was retrieved from a study of T cell changes during pregnancy in multiple sclerosis. Germline lookup yields CDR1 LGHNA and CDR2 YSLEER. CDR3 size: 13 residues. V trimming: 4 bases; J trimming: 13 bases; junction bases outside the gene matches: 12. Clones were sequenced by immunoSEQ multiplex PCR, and TCRdb holds only the in-frame ones, with some missing. The sample yields tens of thousands of clones, roughly nine tenths seen once. This receptor was identified in a female donor with multiple sclerosis, enrolled in a pregnancy study. The sequences come from CD4+ T cells from peripheral blood mononuclear cells, collected in the first trimester of pregnancy. This rearrangement joins TRBV4-3 to TRBJ1-2, with 7 bases matching TRBD1. The CDR3 nucleotides are TGCGCCAGCAGCCCGGGGACAGTTCGAGCTCGCACCTTC. It translates to CASSPGTVRARTF.